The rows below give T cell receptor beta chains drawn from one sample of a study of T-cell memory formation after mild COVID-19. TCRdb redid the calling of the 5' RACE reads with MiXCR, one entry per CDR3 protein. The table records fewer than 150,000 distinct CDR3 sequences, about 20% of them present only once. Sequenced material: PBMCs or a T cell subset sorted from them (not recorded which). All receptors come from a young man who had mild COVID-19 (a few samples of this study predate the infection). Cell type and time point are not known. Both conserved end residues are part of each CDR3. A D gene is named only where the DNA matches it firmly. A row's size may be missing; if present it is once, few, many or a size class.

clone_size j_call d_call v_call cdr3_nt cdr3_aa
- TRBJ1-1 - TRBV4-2 TGTGCCAGCAGCCAAGAATGGGGCGACACTGAAGCTTTCTTT CASSQEWGDTEAFF
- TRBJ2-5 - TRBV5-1 TGCGCCAGCAGCTTGAGTGGAGGGGAATGGGAGACCCAGTACTTC CASSLSGGEWETQYF
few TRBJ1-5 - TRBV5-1 TGCGCCAGCAGCTTGGCGGGGGCGGGCAATCAGCCCCAGCATTTT CASSLAGAGNQPQHF
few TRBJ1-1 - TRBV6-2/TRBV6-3 TGTGCCAGCACCTTACACCTGAACACTGAAGCTTTCTTT CASTLHLNTEAFF
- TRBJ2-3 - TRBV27 TGTGCCAGCGCGCACCACAGGGGCACAGATACGCAGTATTTT CASAHHRGTDTQYF
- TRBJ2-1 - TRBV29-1 TGCAGCGTTGAAGATGGACACAATGAGCAGTTCTTC CSVEDGHNEQFF
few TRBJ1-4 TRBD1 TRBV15 TGTGCCACCAGCAGACTAACAGGGGCAGGGAGGCTGACTAATGAAAAACTGTTTTTT CATSRLTGAGRLTNEKLFF
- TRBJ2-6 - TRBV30 TGTGCCTGTAGTGAATATGAGAGCGGGGCCAACGTCCTGACTTTC CACSEYESGANVLTF
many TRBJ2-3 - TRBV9 TGTGCCAGCAGCGGGGGGGACAGCACAGATACGCAGTATTTT CASSGGDSTDTQYF
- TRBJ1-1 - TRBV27 TGTGCCAGCAGTCCCTTCTTCGAGGCGAGCACTGAAGCTTTCTTT CASSPFFEASTEAFF
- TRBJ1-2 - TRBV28 TGTGCCAGCATTACAGAAAACTATGGCTACACCTTC CASITENYGYTF
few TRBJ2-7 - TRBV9 TGTGCCAGCAGCGGAATCGGGACATCTACCTACGAGCAGTACTTC CASSGIGTSTYEQYF
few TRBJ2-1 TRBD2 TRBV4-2 TGTGCCAGCAGCCAAGCTACTAGCGGGGCCCTATACAATGAGCAGTTCTTC CASSQATSGALYNEQFF
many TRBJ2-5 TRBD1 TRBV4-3 TGCGCCAGCAGCCAAGCGGAAGGGGGCTGGGTAGAGACCCAGTACTTC CASSQAEGGWVETQYF
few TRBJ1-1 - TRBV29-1 TGCAGCGCCCCCGGGACGGAGAAAGCTTTCTTT CSAPGTEKAFF
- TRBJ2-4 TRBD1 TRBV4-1 TGCGCCAGCAGCCAAGATTTCAGGGGGACCAAAAACATTCAGTACTTC CASSQDFRGTKNIQYF
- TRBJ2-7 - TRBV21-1 TGTGCCAGCAGCAAAGAAGCCGGACCCTGCAATTGGGAATACGAGCAGTACTTC CASSKEAGPCNWEYEQYF
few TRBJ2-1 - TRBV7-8 - CASSSTLGSNEQFF
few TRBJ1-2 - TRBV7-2 TGTGCCAGCAGCTTAGTGATGGGGGACGATAACTATGGCTACACCTTC CASSLVMGDDNYGYTF
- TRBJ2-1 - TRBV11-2 TGTGCCAGCAGCCTAGGCGGGGTCCCGAATGAGCAGTTCTTC CASSLGGVPNEQFF
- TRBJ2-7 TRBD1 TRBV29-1 TGCAGCGCCAGGGGACAGAGCTACGAGCAGTACTTC CSARGQSYEQYF
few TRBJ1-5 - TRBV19 TGTGCCAGTAGTCTTGGTCAGCCCCAGCATTTT CASSLGQPQHF
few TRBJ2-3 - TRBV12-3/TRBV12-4 TGTGCCAGCAAGGGACCCAGCACAGATACGCAGTATTTT CASKGPSTDTQYF
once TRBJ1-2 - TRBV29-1 TGCAGCGTTGAAGTCCATCGGAGGGGCGGAGGCTACACCTTC CSVEVHRRGGGYTF
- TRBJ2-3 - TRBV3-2 TGTGCCAGCAGCCTCCCAAACCGGGGGGCTTCAGATACGCAGTATTTT CASSLPNRGASDTQYF